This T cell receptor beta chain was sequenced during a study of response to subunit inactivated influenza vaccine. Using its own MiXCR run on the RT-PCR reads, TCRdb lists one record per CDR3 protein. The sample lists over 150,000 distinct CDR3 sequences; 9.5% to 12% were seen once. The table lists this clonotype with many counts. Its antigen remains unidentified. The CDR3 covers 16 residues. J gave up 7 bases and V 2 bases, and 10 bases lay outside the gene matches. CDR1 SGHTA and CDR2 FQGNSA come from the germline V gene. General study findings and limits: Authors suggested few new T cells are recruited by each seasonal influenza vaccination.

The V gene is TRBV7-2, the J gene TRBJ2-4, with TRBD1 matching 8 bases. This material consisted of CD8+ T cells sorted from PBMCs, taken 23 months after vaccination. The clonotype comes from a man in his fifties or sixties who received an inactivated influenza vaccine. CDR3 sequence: CASSLYGPGGMNIQYF. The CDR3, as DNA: TGTGCCAGCAGCTTATATGGGCCAGGGGGCATGAACATTCAGTACTTC.